Listed below are T cell receptor beta chains from one sample, sequenced in a study of blood T cell repertoires in COVID-19. Sequencing used immunoSEQ multiplex PCR; TCRdb keeps in-frame clones, though not all of them. This table has some 150,000 clones, more than 70% appearing once. The sequenced sample was peripheral blood. Receptors were obtained from an older woman with acute or convalescent COVID-19. The CDR3 runs from the conserved cysteine through the conserved F or W. Fields, in order: V gene, J gene, CDR3 protein.

V: TRBV19
J: TRBJ2-7
CDR3: CASSIRVGTGASYEQYF

V: TRBV10-2
J: TRBJ2-2
CDR3: CASSEGLNTGELFF

V: TRBV6-5
J: TRBJ2-3
CDR3: CASTVRESRDTQYF

V: TRBV5-5
J: TRBJ1-1
CDR3: CASSGGQANTEAFF

V: TRBV19
J: TRBJ2-3
CDR3: CATRGTSTDTQYF

V: TRBV28
J: TRBJ1-3
CDR3: CASSSSGVGNTIYF

V: TRBV11-3
J: TRBJ1-2
CDR3: CASSPRTGSYGYTF

V: TRBV6-2/TRBV6-3
J: TRBJ1-6
CDR3: CASSYVAGPNLLHF

V: TRBV9
J: TRBJ2-4
CDR3: CASSVGGASGKNIQYF

V: TRBV3-1/TRBV3-2
J: TRBJ2-5
CDR3: CASSLYPSPSGTSGQTQYF

V: TRBV7-9
J: TRBJ1-2
CDR3: CASSLAAASNYGYTF

V: TRBV19
J: TRBJ2-7
CDR3: CASSTLPDRGPYEQYF

V: TRBV7-8
J: TRBJ2-7
CDR3: CASSLIGQGYEQYF

V: TRBV30
J: TRBJ2-5
CDR3: CAWKRGGTETQYF

V: TRBV10-3
J: TRBJ2-3
CDR3: CAISDPRQGTDTQYF

V: TRBV6-5
J: TRBJ2-2
CDR3: CASNPRGGELFF

V: TRBV27
J: TRBJ2-5
CDR3: CASSFGLAGGSYQETQYF

V: TRBV5-1
J: TRBJ2-1
CDR3: CASSLATGGNEQFF

V: TRBV6-5
J: TRBJ2-5
CDR3: CASTFQETQYF

V: TRBV1
J: TRBJ1-2
CDR3: CTSSQNNRARSYGYTF

V: TRBV6-1
J: TRBJ1-6
CDR3: CASSTGTGYSPLHF

V: TRBV5-4
J: TRBJ1-6
CDR3: CASSVTGEGAPLHF

V: TRBV6-4
J: TRBJ1-6
CDR3: CASSLQGNSPLHF

V: TRBV19
J: TRBJ2-3
CDR3: CASSLLGTANTDTQYF

V: TRBV5-4
J: TRBJ2-5
CDR3: CASSFGGGSGETQYF

V: TRBV7-8
J: TRBJ2-7
CDR3: CASSLGVSGSSYEQYF

V: TRBV29-1
J: TRBJ2-1
CDR3: CSVRDKTYNEQFF

V: TRBV5-1
J: TRBJ1-4
CDR3: CASSYQAGLNEKLFF

V: TRBV21-1
J: TRBJ1-5
CDR3: CASWGLLSNQPQHF

V: TRBV19
J: TRBJ2-4
CDR3: CASSPSGGAKNIQYF

V: TRBV20-1
J: TRBJ2-2
CDR3: CSAVRGGKLFF